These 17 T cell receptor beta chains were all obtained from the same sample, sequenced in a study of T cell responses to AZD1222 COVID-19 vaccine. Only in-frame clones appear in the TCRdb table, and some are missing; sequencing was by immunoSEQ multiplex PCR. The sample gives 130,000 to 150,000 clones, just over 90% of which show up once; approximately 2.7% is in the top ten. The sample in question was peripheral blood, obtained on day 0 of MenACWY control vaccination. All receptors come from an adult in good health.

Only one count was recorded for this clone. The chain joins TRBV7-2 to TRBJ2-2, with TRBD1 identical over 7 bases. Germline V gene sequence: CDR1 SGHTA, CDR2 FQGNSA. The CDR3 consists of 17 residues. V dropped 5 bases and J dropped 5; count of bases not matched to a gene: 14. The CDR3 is CASSPGVGGVGTGELFF. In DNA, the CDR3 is TGTGCCAGCAGCCCGGGCGTAGGGGGCGTCGGTACCGGGGAGCTGTTTTTT.

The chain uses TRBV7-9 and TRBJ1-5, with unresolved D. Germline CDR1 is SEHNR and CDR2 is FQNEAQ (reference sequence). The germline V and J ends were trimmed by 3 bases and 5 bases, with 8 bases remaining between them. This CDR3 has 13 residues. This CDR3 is CASSFSNYQPQHF. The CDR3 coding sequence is TGTGCCAGCAGCTTTTCTAACTATCAGCCCCAGCATTTT.

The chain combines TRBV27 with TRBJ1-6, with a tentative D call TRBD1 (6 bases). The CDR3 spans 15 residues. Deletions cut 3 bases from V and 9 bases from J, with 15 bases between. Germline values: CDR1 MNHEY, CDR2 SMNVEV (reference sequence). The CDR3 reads CASSLTGAGVSPLHF. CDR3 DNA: TGTGCCAGCAGTTTGACCGGGGCAGGGGTTTCACCCCTCCACTTT.

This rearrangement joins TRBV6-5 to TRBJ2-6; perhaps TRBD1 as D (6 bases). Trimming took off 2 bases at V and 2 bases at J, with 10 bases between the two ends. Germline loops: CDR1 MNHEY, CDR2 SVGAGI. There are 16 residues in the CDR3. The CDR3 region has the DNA TGTGCCAGCAGTTACACGGGACAAGCTGGGGCCAACGTCCTGACTTTC. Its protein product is CASSYTGQAGANVLTF.

CDR3: CASSMQRGVSGANVLTF. The CDR3 bases are TGTGCCAGTAGTATGCAGCGCGGGGTCTCTGGGGCCAACGTCCTGACTTTC. V is TRBV19 and J is TRBJ2-6, with a tentative D call TRBD2 (6 bases). The CDR3 runs 17 residues. V was clipped by 3 bases and J by 0 bases, with 12 bases between them. Germline V CDR1 and CDR2: LNHDA, SQIVND (reference sequence).

The CDR3, as DNA: TGTGCCAGCAGCTCCACAGGGGCTGTCCTCCACTTT. This sequence encodes CASSSTGAVLHF. The rearrangement links TRBV11-2 to TRBJ1-6, with 7 bases that match TRBD1. Germline-derived CDR1 and CDR2 are SGHAT and FQNNGV. After removal of 4 bases from V and 15 bases from J, the junction contained 6 bases not matched to a gene. The length of the CDR3 is 12 residues. Using reference TRBV11-2 and TRBJ1-6 for the parts outside the CDR3, the full variable domain is EAGVAQSPRYKIIEKRQSVAFWCNPISGHATLYWYQQILGQGPKLLIQFQNNGVVDDSQLPKDRFSAERLKGVDSTLKIQPAKLEDSAVYLCASSSTGAVLHFGNGTRLTVT.

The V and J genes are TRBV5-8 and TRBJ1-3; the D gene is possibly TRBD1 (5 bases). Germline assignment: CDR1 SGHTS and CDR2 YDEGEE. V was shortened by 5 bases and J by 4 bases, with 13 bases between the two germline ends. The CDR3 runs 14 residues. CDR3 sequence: CASSPQGSGNTIYF. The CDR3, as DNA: TGTGCCAGCAGTCCCCAGGGTTCCGGAAACACCATATATTTT.

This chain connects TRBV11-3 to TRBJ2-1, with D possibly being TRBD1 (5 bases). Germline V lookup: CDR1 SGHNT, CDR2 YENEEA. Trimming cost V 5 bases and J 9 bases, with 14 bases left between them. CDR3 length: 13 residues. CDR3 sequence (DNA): TGTGCCAGCAGCGAACCCTCAGGGTTTGAGCAGTTCTTC. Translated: CASSEPSGFEQFF. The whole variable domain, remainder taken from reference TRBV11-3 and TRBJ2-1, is EAGVVQSPRYKIIEKKQPVAFWCNPISGHNTLYWYLQNLGQGPELLIRYENEEAVDDSQLPKDRFSAERLKGVDSTLKIQPAELGDSAVYLCASSEPSGFEQFFGPGTRLTVL.

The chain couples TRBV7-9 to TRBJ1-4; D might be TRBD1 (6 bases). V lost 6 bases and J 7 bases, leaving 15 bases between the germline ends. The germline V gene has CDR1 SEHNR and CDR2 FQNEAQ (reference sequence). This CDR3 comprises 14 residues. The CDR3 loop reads CASRPAGAAEKLFF. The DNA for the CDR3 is TGTGCCAGCAGGCCCGCGGGGGCAGCTGAAAAACTGTTTTTT.

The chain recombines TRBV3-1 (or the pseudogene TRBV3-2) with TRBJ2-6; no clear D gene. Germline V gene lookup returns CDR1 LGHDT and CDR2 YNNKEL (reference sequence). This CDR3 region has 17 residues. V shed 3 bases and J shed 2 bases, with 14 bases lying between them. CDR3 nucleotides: TGTGCCAGCAGCCAGGCAGCCTTAACAGCTGGGGCCAACGTCCTGACTTTC. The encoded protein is CASSQAALTAGANVLTF.

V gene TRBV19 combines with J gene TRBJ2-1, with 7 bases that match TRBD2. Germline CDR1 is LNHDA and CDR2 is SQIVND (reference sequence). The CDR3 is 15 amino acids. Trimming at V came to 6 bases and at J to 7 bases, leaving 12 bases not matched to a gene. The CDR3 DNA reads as TGTGCCAGTAGGTTTTGGGACGGGGGGATGAATGAGCAGTTCTTC. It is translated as CASRFWDGGMNEQFF.

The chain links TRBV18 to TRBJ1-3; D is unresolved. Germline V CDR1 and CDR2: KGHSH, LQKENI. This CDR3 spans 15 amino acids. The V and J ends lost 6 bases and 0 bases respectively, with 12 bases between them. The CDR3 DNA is TGTGCCAGCTCCCTCTCCGCGGGCTCTGGAAACACCATATATTTT. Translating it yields CASSLSAGSGNTIYF.

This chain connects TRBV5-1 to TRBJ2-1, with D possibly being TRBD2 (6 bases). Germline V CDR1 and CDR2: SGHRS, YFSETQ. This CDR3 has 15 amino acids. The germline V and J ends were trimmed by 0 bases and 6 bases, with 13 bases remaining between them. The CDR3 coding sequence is TGCGCCAGCAGCTTGGCCCCAAGGGAGGTCAATGAGCAGTTCTTC. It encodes CASSLAPREVNEQFF.

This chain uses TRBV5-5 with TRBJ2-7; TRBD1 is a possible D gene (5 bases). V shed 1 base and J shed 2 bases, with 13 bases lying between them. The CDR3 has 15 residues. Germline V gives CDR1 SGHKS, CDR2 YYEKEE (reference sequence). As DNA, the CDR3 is TGTGCCAGCAGCTTGCTGCGGACAACTACCTACGAGCAGTACTTC. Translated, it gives CASSLLRTTTYEQYF.

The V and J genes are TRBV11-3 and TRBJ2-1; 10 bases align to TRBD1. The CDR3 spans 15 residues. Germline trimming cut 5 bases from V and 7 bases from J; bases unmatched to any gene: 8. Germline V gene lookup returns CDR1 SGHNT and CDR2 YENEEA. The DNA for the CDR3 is TGTGCCAGCAGCAAAGGCGGGACAGGGGTGAATGAGCAGTTCTTC. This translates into CASSKGGTGVNEQFF.

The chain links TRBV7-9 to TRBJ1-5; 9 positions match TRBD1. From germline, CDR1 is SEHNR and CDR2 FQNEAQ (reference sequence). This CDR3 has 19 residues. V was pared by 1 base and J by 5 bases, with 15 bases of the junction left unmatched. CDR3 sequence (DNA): TGTGCCAGCAGCTTAGGCCTCTCCACAGGGGGCAGGGAATATCAGCCCCAGCATTTT. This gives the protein CASSLGLSTGGREYQPQHF.

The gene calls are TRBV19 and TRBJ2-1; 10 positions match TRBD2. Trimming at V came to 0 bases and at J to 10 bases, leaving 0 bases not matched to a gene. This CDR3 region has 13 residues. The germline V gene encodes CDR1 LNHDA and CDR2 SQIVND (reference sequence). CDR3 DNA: TGTGCCAGTAGTATAGAGGGACTAGCGGAGCAGTTCTTC. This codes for CASSIEGLAEQFF. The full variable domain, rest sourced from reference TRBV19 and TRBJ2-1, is DGGITQSPKYLFRKEGQNVTLSCEQNLNHDAMYWYRQDPGQGLRLIYYSQIVNDFQKGDIAEGYSVSREKKESFPLTVTSAQKNPTAFYLCASSIEGLAEQFFGPGTRLTVL.